The 18 T cell receptor beta chains in this list originate from one sample, sequenced in a study of quantifying T cell responses using KT2 cells. Turning to the study itself: cDNA was made from DNase-treated RNA using alpha and beta constant primers.

A single-stranded UMI oligo with SP2 sequence was ligated to cDNA 3' ends. First-round PCR used roughly 4 cycles and beta primers RC1.1 and RC1.2 covering TRBC1 and TRBC2. Each CDR3 protein gets one entry after TCRdb re-called the UMI-ligation and nested PCR reads with MiXCR. The data hold over 40,000 distinct CDR3 sequences, with approximately 10% observed a single time. The material sequenced was PBMCs spiked with cells of the T cell clone KT2. These receptors were taken from a human donor.

A note on this clonotype: This may come from a read error, since a much larger clone is one base off. This chain joins TRBV29-1 and TRBJ1-1; 8 positions match TRBD1. This CDR3 is 14 amino acids long. The trim removed 8 bases at V and 7 bases at J, leaving 15 bases unmatched. The germline gives CDR1 SQVTM, CDR2 ANQGSEA. CDR3 protein: CSIRTPDRDNEAFF. The CDR3 DNA follows: TGCAGCATTCGAACCCCGGACAGGGATAATGAAGCTTTCTTT.

This clonotype turned up a few times. The CDR3 here is CASSPRINQPQHF. The DNA for the CDR3 is TGTGCCAGCAGTCCTAGGATCAATCAGCCCCAGCATTTT. The chain recombines TRBV27 with TRBJ1-5; no clear D gene. This CDR3 is 13 amino acids long. Trimming shortened V by 5 bases and J by 3 bases, and 8 bases separated the two germline ends. Germline loops: CDR1 MNHEY, CDR2 SMNVEV (reference sequence).

In this sample, this clonotype turned up many times. The chain uses TRBV24-1 and TRBJ2-1; maybe TRBD1 (5 bases). The CDR3 has 11 amino acids. V was clipped by 9 bases and J by 13 bases, with 15 bases between them. The germline V gene encodes CDR1 KGHDR and CDR2 SFDVKD. The CDR3 DNA reads TGTGCCACCTCCATCTATGGGGCCCAGTTCTTC. Protein sequence: CATSIYGAQFF.

This clonotype came up many times. The genes are TRBV6-1 and TRBJ1-3; the D gene is possibly TRBD1 (5 bases). The CDR3 runs 18 residues. Germline V lookup: CDR1 MNHNS, CDR2 SASEGT. Trimming shortened V by 5 bases and J by 0 bases, and 20 bases separated the two germline ends. CDR3 region: CASSSEAGYPRSGNTIYF. The CDR3 region has the DNA TGTGCCAGCAGTTCCGAAGCAGGGTACCCTCGCTCTGGAAACACCATATATTTT.

The V call is TRBV6-5, the J call TRBJ2-3; TRBD2 matches at 7 bases. Per the germline V gene, CDR1 is MNHEY and CDR2 is SVGAGI. This CDR3 comprises 14 residues. J lost 5 bases, V lost 2 bases, and 4 bases had no gene match. CDR3: CASSYAGVKDTQYF. CDR3 in DNA: TGTGCCAGCAGTTACGCGGGAGTGAAAGATACGCAGTATTTT.

This clonotype was seen a few times. The chain has TRBV7-3 and TRBJ2-2, with TRBD2 matching 10 bases. The V and J ends lost 5 bases and 4 bases, in that order; junction bases with no gene match: 10. This CDR3 is built from 17 residues. Germline V gives CDR1 SGHTA, CDR2 FQGTGA. CDR3 nucleotide sequence: TGTGCCAGCAGCCCCGGCACTAGCGGGGAATTCACCGGGGAGCTGTTTTTT. The encoded protein is CASSPGTSGEFTGELFF.

In this sample, this clonotype turned up many times. The chain has TRBV14 and TRBJ2-7, with 7 bases fitting TRBD1. The V segment lost 3 bases and the J segment 1 base; nucleotides outside the gene matches: 3. The V gene's germline CDR1 is SGHDN and CDR2 FVKESK. The CDR3 is made up of 14 amino acids. CDR3 region: CASSHPRGSYEQYF. CDR3 DNA sequence: TGTGCCAGCAGCCACCCCAGGGGGTCCTACGAGCAGTACTTC.

This clonotype was found many times. The genes are TRBV20-1 and TRBJ2-3; the match to TRBD2 covers 9 bases. This CDR3 region has 15 residues. With V trimmed by 0 bases and J by 3 bases, 4 bases remained unmatched. Germline V gene data show CDR1 as DFQATT and CDR2 as SNEGSKA (reference sequence). The CDR3 DNA sequence: TGCAGTGCTAGAGATGGCGGGAGGGTTACAGATACGCAGTATTTT. It specifies CSARDGGRVTDTQYF.

This clonotype rates as medium-sized. The V and J genes are TRBV7-8 and TRBJ2-7; 7 nucleotides line up with TRBD1. The CDR3 contains 17 residues. The V gene end was trimmed by 0 bases and the J gene end by 4 bases; junction bases not matched to a gene: 12. CDR1 and CDR2 (germline): SGHVS, FQNEAQ. CDR3 DNA: TGTGCCAGCAGCTTAGCCCTTTCCCGGGACAGAGTATACGAGCAGTACTTC. Translating it yields CASSLALSRDRVYEQYF.

This clonotype was seen a few times. Written as DNA, the CDR3 is TGTGCCAGCAGTTTAGGGCAGCAAAACTATGGCTACACCTTC. Amino acid sequence: CASSLGQQNYGYTF. The chain recombines TRBV12-3 or TRBV12-4 with TRBJ1-2; D gene ambiguous. The CDR3 runs 14 residues. Trimming pared 1 base from V and 2 bases from J, leaving 8 bases between.

In this sample, this clonotype turned up a few times. The gene calls are TRBV20-1 and TRBJ1-5; 9 bases align to TRBD1. V lost 3 bases to trimming and J lost 2 bases; unmatched junction nucleotides: 2. CDR1 is DFQATT and CDR2 is SNEGSKA in the germline V gene (reference sequence). There are 14 residues in the CDR3. The CDR3 DNA reads TGCAGTGCTAGTTGGACAGGGGGCAATCAGCCCCAGCATTTT. This codes for CSASWTGGNQPQHF.

This clonotype was seen a few times. The chain joins TRBV7-9 to TRBJ1-1; D is unclear. The CDR3 is 15 residues long. The germline CDR1 and CDR2 sequences are SEHNR and FQNEAQ (reference sequence). V lost 6 bases and J lost 4, with 18 bases in between. CDR3 coding DNA: TGTGCCAGCAGACCCCCGAGGGCAGAGGGCACTGAAGCTTTCTTT. It translates to CASRPPRAEGTEAFF.

This clonotype was recorded at least ten times. V gene TRBV4-1 combines with J gene TRBJ2-1, with TRBD2 matching 8 bases. The CDR3 has 17 residues. With V trimmed by 0 bases and J by 3 bases, 7 bases remained unmatched. The V gene's germline CDR1 is MGHRA and CDR2 YSYEKL. CDR3 in amino acids: CASSQDIAGMVYNEQFF. The DNA for the CDR3 is TGCGCCAGCAGCCAAGATATAGCGGGAATGGTCTACAATGAGCAGTTCTTC.

The rearrangement links TRBV4-3 to TRBJ1-6, with TRBD1 identical over 8 bases. Germline CDR1 reads LGHNA; CDR2 reads YSLEER. The length of the CDR3 is 16 residues. V was clipped by 0 bases and J by 9 bases; unmatched bases: 7. CDR3 region: CASSQEAGQGGSPLHF. In nucleotides, the CDR3 is TGCGCCAGCAGCCAAGAAGCTGGACAGGGTGGTTCACCCCTCCACTTT.

This clonotype was picked up a small number of times. In nucleotides, the CDR3 is TGTGCCAGCAAGGTCGGGGGCACAGATACGCAGTATTTT. Its protein product is CASKVGGTDTQYF. The chain employs TRBV2 and TRBJ2-3; maybe TRBD2 (5 bases). V dropped 7 bases and J dropped 1 base, with 9 bases sitting between them. The CDR3 runs 13 residues. Germline V gives CDR1 SNHLY, CDR2 FYNNEI.

The J gene is TRBJ1-1, the V gene TRBV2, with 8 positions matching TRBD1. The V gene's germline CDR1 is SNHLY and CDR2 FYNNEI. V shed 9 bases, J shed 8 bases, and the junction held 11 bases outside the gene matches. This CDR3 is 13 amino acids long. Here the CDR3 reads CAREEQGVGEAFF. In DNA form, the CDR3 reads TGTGCCAGGGAGGAACAGGGGGTCGGAGAAGCTTTCTTT.

This rearrangement joins TRBV2 to TRBJ1-2, with D uncertain. From germline, CDR1 is SNHLY and CDR2 FYNNEI. V lost 6 bases, J lost 3 bases, and 11 bases lay in between. This CDR3 spans 13 amino acids. The CDR3 here is CASSLARDYGYTF. The CDR3 DNA is TGTGCCAGCAGCTTGGCGAGGGACTATGGCTACACCTTC.

This clonotype was recorded at least ten times. The chain carries TRBV15 and TRBJ2-2; D is undetermined. CDR1 LNHNV and CDR2 YYDKDF come from the germline V gene (reference sequence). The CDR3 spans 12 residues. The CDR3 DNA is TGTGTCTCAGACTTAAACACCGGGGAGCTGTTTTTT. This sequence encodes CVSDLNTGELFF.